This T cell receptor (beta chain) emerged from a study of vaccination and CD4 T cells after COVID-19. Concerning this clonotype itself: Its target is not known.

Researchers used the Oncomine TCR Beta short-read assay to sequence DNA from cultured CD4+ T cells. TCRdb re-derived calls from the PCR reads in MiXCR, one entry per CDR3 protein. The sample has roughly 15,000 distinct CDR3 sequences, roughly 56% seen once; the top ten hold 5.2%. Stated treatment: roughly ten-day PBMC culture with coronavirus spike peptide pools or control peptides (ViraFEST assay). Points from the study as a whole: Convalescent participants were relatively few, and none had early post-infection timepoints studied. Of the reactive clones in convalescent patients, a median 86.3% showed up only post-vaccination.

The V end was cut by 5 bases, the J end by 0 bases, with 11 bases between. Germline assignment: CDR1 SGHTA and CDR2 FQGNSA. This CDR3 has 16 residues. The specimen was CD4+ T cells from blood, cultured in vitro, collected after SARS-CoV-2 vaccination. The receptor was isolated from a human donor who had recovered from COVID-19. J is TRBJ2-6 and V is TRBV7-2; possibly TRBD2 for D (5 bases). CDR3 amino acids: CASSTRRGSGANVLTF. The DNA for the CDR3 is TGTGCCAGCAGCACTCGACGGGGCTCTGGGGCCAACGTCCTGACTTTC.